This record looks at one TCR beta chain sequence and its context. The source of the sample is a study of shared clonotypes between healthy human individuals. Overall study context: Researchers assigned three CD4 naive, three CD4 memory, two CD8 naive and one CD8 memory plate to each donor.

All of the donors resided in Nashville, Tennessee, and each was a Caucasian adult. Repertoires were generated with immunoSEQ multiplex PCR, while TCRdb's copy carries only in-frame clones and drops some. The sample includes approximately 980,000 clones, 60% to 85% of them seen just once. The ends were cut back, 2 bases at V and 4 bases at J, with 8 bases in the middle. Germline V gene data show CDR1 as LNHDA and CDR2 as SQIVND (reference sequence). The CDR3 loop spans 13 amino acids. Material for sequencing was memory CD4+ T cells sorted from blood. Subset described: CD45RA-negative fraction. The chain couples TRBV19 to TRBJ1-2; D remains ambiguous. The receptor comes from a man in his late teens or twenties in good health. The CDR3 DNA reads TGTGCCAGTAGTATAATGACGGGCTATGGCTACACCTTC. This translates into CASSIMTGYGYTF.